A selection of T cell receptor beta chains follows, all from one sample in a study of CD8+CD57+ T cells in acquired aplastic anemia. TCRdb reanalysed the reads using MiXCR and keeps one entry per CDR3 protein. The data hold under 350,000 distinct CDR3 sequences, with under 60% observed a single time. Sequenced: sorted CD4+, CD8+, or CD8+CD57+ T cells (not recorded which) from PBMCs. The receptors stem from a human donor with aplastic anemia. Each CDR3 is given with its conserved first and last residue. D genes are given only for firm matches. Size tells how often a clone was seen (once, few, many) or the class of an expanded clone, and some rows leave it out.

d_call clone_size j_call v_call cdr3_nt cdr3_aa
TRBD1 many TRBJ2-5 TRBV19 TGTGCCAGTAATCGTCCGGGACAGGGGAAGGAGACCCAGTACTTC CASNRPGQGKETQYF
NA NA TRBJ1-2 TRBV4-1 TGCGCCAGCAGCCAAGACCCGGGCCTCGCCTGGCTAGGCTACACCTTC CASSQDPGLAWLGYTF
NA NA TRBJ1-1 TRBV5-5 TGTGCCAGCAGCTTGGACGGACAGATCTCTGAAGCTTTCTTT CASSLDGQISEAFF
NA NA TRBJ1-1 TRBV10-3 TGTGCCATCAGTGGCGGGACTAGCGGGGTTGTCACTGAAGCTTTCTTT CAISGGTSGVVTEAFF
TRBD2 NA TRBJ2-1 TRBV20-1 TGCAGTGCTAGCTTCGCGGGGGGGATCAATGAGCAGTTCTTC CSASFAGGINEQFF
NA many TRBJ1-4 TRBV24-1 TGTGCCACCAGTGACCTGACTGCAACTAATGAAAAACTGTTTTTT CATSDLTATNEKLFF
NA many TRBJ2-1 TRBV6-5 TGTGCCAGCAGTTACTCGGGAGCTCAGGAGTTGGGTGAGCAGTTCTTC CASSYSGAQELGEQFF
NA NA TRBJ2-7 TRBV6-2/TRBV6-3 TGTGCCAGCAGCCCTCTCTGGCAGGTCTCCTACGAGCAGTACTTC CASSPLWQVSYEQYF
TRBD1 once TRBJ1-2 TRBV9 TGTGCCAGCAGCGTAGATGGGCAGGGGGCTTCTTATGGCTACACCTTC CASSVDGQGASYGYTF
NA many TRBJ1-4 TRBV19 TGTGCCAGTAGCTACGATAATGAAAAACTGTTTTTT CASSYDNEKLFF
NA NA TRBJ2-2 TRBV9 TGTGCCAGCAGCGTTACCAGCAACACCGGGGAGCTGTTTTTT CASSVTSNTGELFF
NA NA TRBJ1-2 TRBV14 TGTGCCAGCAGCTTCTCAGGGTCTATCTACACCTTC CASSFSGSIYTF
NA NA TRBJ1-5 TRBV7-6 TGTGCCAGCAGCTTAGAGGCAGGCGACAGAGCCCAGCATTTT CASSLEAGDRAQHF
TRBD2 few TRBJ2-5 TRBV4-1 TGCGCCAGCAGCCAAAGTCCCGATGCTAGCGGACAAGAGACCCAGTACTTC CASSQSPDASGQETQYF
TRBD2 NA TRBJ2-1 TRBV5-1 TGCGCCAGCAGCGATGGACTAGCGGGACTGGATGAGCAGTTCTTC CASSDGLAGLDEQFF
NA NA TRBJ2-5 TRBV7-9 TGTGCCAGCAGCTTCGCCGAAGAGACCCAGTACTTC CASSFAEETQYF
NA NA TRBJ1-1 TRBV20-1 TGCAGGTGCGGTCCAATGGACACTGAAGCTTTCTTT CRCGPMDTEAFF
NA NA TRBJ2-3 TRBV19 TGTGCCAGTACCGATCCCACAGATACGCAGTATTTT CASTDPTDTQYF
NA NA TRBJ1-2 TRBV6-1 TGTGCCAGCAGCCTGACAGACCCCTATGGCTACACCTTC CASSLTDPYGYTF
NA many TRBJ1-5 TRBV19 TGTGCCAGTAGTATAGGGAGAGGGGAAGGGCCCCAGCATTTT CASSIGRGEGPQHF
NA many TRBJ2-2 TRBV6-5 TGTGCCAGCCGGGGCGGGGTTCACACCGGGGAGCTGTTTTTT CASRGGVHTGELFF
TRBD1 NA TRBJ1-1 TRBV10-2 TGCGCCAGCAAGGACAGGGGGTCGGTGAACACTGAAGCTTTCTTT CASKDRGSVNTEAFF
NA few TRBJ1-2 TRBV10-3 TGTGCCATCAGTGAGGGCGACGGTGGTGGTGGCTACACCTTC CAISEGDGGGGYTF
TRBD2 many TRBJ2-5 TRBV30 TGTGCCTGGAGTGGCGGCGGGAGAGAGACCCAGTACTTC CAWSGGGRETQYF
TRBD2 NA TRBJ2-1 TRBV20-1 TGCAGTGCTACTAGCGGGGGAAACAATGAGCAGTTCTTC CSATSGGNNEQFF
NA NA TRBJ2-3 TRBV7-7 TGTGCTAGCAGCTCCTCGGGGGGCACAGATACGCAGTATTTT CASSSSGGTDTQYF
NA NA TRBJ2-7 TRBV19 TGTGCCAGTAGTATAGCCAAGGTGGCGACCTACGAGCAGTACTTC CASSIAKVATYEQYF
NA NA TRBJ2-7 TRBV10-2 TGCGCCAGTCGGGACAACCCCTACGAGCAGTACTTC CASRDNPYEQYF
NA NA TRBJ1-5 TRBV7-8 TGTGCCAGCAGCTTACAGGGGACGGGCAATCAGCCCCAGCATTTT CASSLQGTGNQPQHF
NA NA TRBJ1-6 TRBV20-1 TGCAGTGCTAGCCAGGGCTCACCCCTCCACTTT CSASQGSPLHF
TRBD1 many TRBJ2-7 TRBV24-1 TGTGCCACCACCTGGACAGGTTTAAAACACGAGCAGTACTTC CATTWTGLKHEQYF
TRBD1 once TRBJ2-7 TRBV15 TGTGCCACCAGGTCCCTTCCGACAGGGTCCCATTCCTACGAGCAGTACTTC CATRSLPTGSHSYEQYF
NA many TRBJ1-5 TRBV19 TGTGCCAGTAGGGCAGTCTTTTATAGCAATCAGCCCCAGCATTTT CASRAVFYSNQPQHF
TRBD1 NA TRBJ1-5 TRBV19 TGTGCCAGTAGTAGGACAGGGGGAGAGACCCAGCATTTT CASSRTGGETQHF
NA NA TRBJ2-2 TRBV7-9 TGTGCCAGCAGCTCGGCTCCGGGGCCCCTCGACGGGGAGCTGTTTTTT CASSSAPGPLDGELFF
NA NA TRBJ2-3 TRBV20-1 TGCAGCGTCCGCTTTGAGAATAGCGCGGATACGCAGTATTTT CSVRFENSADTQYF
NA NA TRBJ2-2 TRBV15 TGTGCCACCAGCAGAGTTGGTTTT CATSRVGF
TRBD1 few TRBJ1-2 TRBV5-1 TGCGCCAGCAGCTTGGCCGGGACAGGGGGCGAAGGCTACACCTTC CASSLAGTGGEGYTF
NA NA TRBJ2-3 TRBV2 TGTGCCAGCACGGACACAGATACGCAGTATTTT CASTDTDTQYF
NA many TRBJ1-2 TRBV29-1 TGCAGCGTTGAAGAGATGTACTATGGCTACACCTTC CSVEEMYYGYTF
TRBD2 NA TRBJ2-3 TRBV20-1 TGCAGTGCTATGGCGGGGGCAGATACGCAGTATTTT CSAMAGADTQYF
NA once TRBJ1-2 TRBV10-2 TGCGCCAGCAGTGAGTCCTCTAGACCGAATGGCTACACCTTC CASSESSRPNGYTF
TRBD2 NA TRBJ2-1 TRBV10-3 TGTGCCAGCATTTGGACTAGCTACAATGAGCAGTTCTTC CASIWTSYNEQFF
NA few TRBJ2-5 TRBV11-3 TGTGCCAGCAGCCAGGCTCTACAAGAGACCCAGTACTTC CASSQALQETQYF
NA many TRBJ2-3 TRBV3-1 TGTGCCAGCAGCCCTCCTGGGGTGACAGAGCAGTATTTT CASSPPGVTEQYF
TRBD2 NA TRBJ2-1 TRBV7-8 TGTGCCAGCAGCCTAGCGGGGGACCTTTACAATGAGCAGTTCTTC CASSLAGDLYNEQFF
NA NA TRBJ1-5 TRBV7-2 TGTACCAGCAGCCAATCAAAGGGTCAGCCCCAGCATTTT CTSSQSKGQPQHF
TRBD1 NA TRBJ2-3 TRBV7-9 TGTGCCAGCAGCCCCCAGGGGGGCACAGATACGCAGTATTTT CASSPQGGTDTQYF
NA many TRBJ2-2 TRBV4-1 TGCGCCAGCAGCGTCGGAGTAGGAGGGCAGATCGGGGAGCTGTTTTTT CASSVGVGGQIGELFF
NA many TRBJ2-3 TRBV5-1 TGCGCCAGCAGCTTGGGCCAGACTAGCACAGATACGCAGTATTTT CASSLGQTSTDTQYF
NA NA TRBJ1-1 TRBV7-9 TGTGCCAGCAGCTTAACGGTAGCGACTGAAGCTTTCTTT CASSLTVATEAFF
NA few TRBJ1-1 TRBV11-2 TGTGCCAGCAGCTTAGGGACGAACACTGAATCTTTCTTT CASSLGTNTESFF
NA few TRBJ1-2 TRBV24-1 TGTGCCACCAGTGACCCAGGGGAAGGCTACACCTTC CATSDPGEGYTF
NA few TRBJ1-2 TRBV7-9 TGTGCCAGCAGCTTAGTGTATGGCTACACCTTC CASSLVYGYTF
TRBD1 many TRBJ2-7 TRBV7-2 TGTGCCAGCAGCTCACCGGGACAGGGGAATTACGAGCAGTACTTC CASSSPGQGNYEQYF
TRBD1 many TRBJ2-7 TRBV14 TGTGCCAGCAGCCAATTGGGACAGGGAAACTACGAGCAGTACTTC CASSQLGQGNYEQYF
NA NA TRBJ2-7 TRBV29-1 TGCAGCGGCGGGGACAGAGGAACCTACGAGCAGTACTTC CSGGDRGTYEQYF
NA NA TRBJ2-5 TRBV29-1 TGCAGCGTTGTTGGGTGGGGGGAGACCCAGTACTTC CSVVGWGETQYF
NA many TRBJ1-2 TRBV20-1 TGCAGTGCCAGTTCCCCCCCACATAGGGATGGCTACACCTTC CSASSPPHRDGYTF
NA NA TRBJ1-6 TRBV5-1 TGCGCCAGCAGCTTGCGATCCGGGACCGATAATTCACCCCTCCACTTT CASSLRSGTDNSPLHF